One T cell receptor beta chain is described in this entry. Its antigen is not known. Replicate PCRs were loaded with approximately 310 ng DNA from unsorted PBMC, 30,000 or so T cell genomes. Some clones are missing from TCRdb's copy, which holds only in-frame ones; the method was immunoSEQ multiplex PCR. The data hold about 470,000 clones, with around 75% observed a single time. This sample was included in a study of shared clonotypes between healthy human individuals. Study in general: The study enrolled two women and a few men aged 18 to 49.

Study-level results: The study drew on few donors, limiting represented genetic and exposure-history diversity.

The CDR3 is made up of 14 amino acids. CDR1 and CDR2 (germline): SQVTM, ANQGSEA. The trim removed 1 base at V and 4 bases at J, leaving 4 bases unmatched. Donors had no recently reported acute infections or vaccinations and were HIV-negative. The source of this sequence is a woman aged 40 to 49 in good health. Some clones in this sample may be carry-over from other donors' samples. This sequence joins TRBV29-1 and TRBJ2-1; 7 positions match TRBD2. The source material was PBMCs. CDR3 coding DNA: TGCAGCGTTGAAGGGCTAGCGGCGTACAATGAGCAGTTCTTC. Its translation is CSVEGLAAYNEQFF.